These 7 T cell receptor beta chains share one sample of origin, sequenced in a study of molecular identifiers for immune sequencing clone quantification. One entry per CDR3 protein, called by TCRdb with MiXCR from the PCR reads. This table holds about 640,000 distinct CDR3 sequences, 15% to 20% found once. Sample: naive CD8+ T cells from blood, with Jurkat cell RNA spiked in. The sample's subset: FACS-sorted CD8+CD4-CCR7+CD45RA+ naive T cells. These receptors were obtained from a human donor in good health. Some libraries in this study had Jurkat cell RNA spiked in.

The V gene is TRBV4-3, the J gene TRBJ1-2; D is ambiguous. V was shortened by 0 bases and J by 5 bases, with 16 bases between the two germline ends. This CDR3 has 16 amino acids. The germline CDR1 and CDR2 sequences are LGHNA and YSLEER. The CDR3 bases are TGCGCCAGCAGCCAAGATTTTCCCCTTAATCCATATGGCTACACCTTC. As protein: CASSQDFPLNPYGYTF.

For this clonotype: This sequence may be a read error, since a much larger clone differs from it by one base. The chain is built from TRBV14 and TRBJ2-2; 9 bases agree with TRBD1. J was trimmed by 1 base and V by 5 bases; bases with no gene match: 8. CDR3 length equals 17 residues. The germline CDR1 and CDR2 sequences are SGHDN and FVKESK. The CDR3, as DNA: TGTGCCAGCAGCAACACCGGGACAGGGTGGAACACCGGGGAGCTGTTTTTT. This gives the protein CASSNTGTGWNTGELFF.

The V call is TRBV12-3 or TRBV12-4, the J call TRBJ1-2; no clear D. There are 13 residues in the CDR3. Trimming stripped 1 base from V and 7 bases from J, with 10 bases between. The CDR3 is CASSLGHLCGYTF. The CDR3 DNA is TGTGCCAGCAGTTTAGGACACCTATGTGGCTACACCTTC.

In this sample, this clonotype turned up many times. The genes are TRBV12-3 or TRBV12-4 and TRBJ2-1; 10 bases agree with TRBD2. Trimming at V came to 3 bases and at J to 12 bases, leaving 8 bases not matched to a gene. The CDR3 extends over 14 amino acids. DNA of the CDR3: TGTGCCAGCAGTTTTGGTGTAGCGGGAGGAGGGCAGTTCTTC. Its protein is CASSFGVAGGGQFF.

Many counts were recorded for this clonotype. The chain uses TRBV5-1 and TRBJ2-5; 9 positions agree with TRBD1. The length of the CDR3 is 14 residues. Per the germline V gene, CDR1 is SGHRS and CDR2 is YFSETQ. The V and J ends lost 4 bases and 4 bases, in that order; junction bases with no gene match: 5. As DNA, the CDR3 is TGCGCCAGCAGCCGGGACAGGGAAGGAGAGACCCAGTACTTC. Protein: CASSRDREGETQYF.

In its sample, this clonotype was seen a few times. This chain joins TRBV15 and TRBJ1-5, with D maybe TRBD1 (5 bases). CDR3 size: 17 residues. V lost 0 bases and J 2 bases, leaving 14 bases between the germline ends. Germline lookup yields CDR1 LNHNV and CDR2 YYDKDF (reference sequence). The CDR3 is CATSRDPGGEGNQPQHF. As DNA, the CDR3 is TGTGCCACCAGCAGAGATCCCGGGGGGGAGGGCAATCAGCCCCAGCATTTT. Drawing the rest from reference TRBV15 and TRBJ1-5, the complete variable domain is DAMVIQNPRYQVTQFGKPVTLSCSQTLNHNVMYWYQQKSSQAPKLLFHYYDKDFNNEADTPDNFQSRRPNTSFCFLDIRSPGLGDTAMYLCATSRDPGGEGNQPQHFGDGTRLSIL.

Many counts were recorded for this clonotype. The J gene is TRBJ2-5, the V gene TRBV4-3, with 8 positions matching TRBD2. Looked up from germline, CDR1 is LGHNA and CDR2 is YSLEER. V was pared by 1 base and J by 1 base, with 2 bases of the junction left unmatched. There are 15 residues in the CDR3. The chain's CDR3 is CASSQVLAGQETQYF. In DNA form, the CDR3 reads TGCGCCAGCAGCCAAGTTCTAGCGGGCCAAGAGACCCAGTACTTC.